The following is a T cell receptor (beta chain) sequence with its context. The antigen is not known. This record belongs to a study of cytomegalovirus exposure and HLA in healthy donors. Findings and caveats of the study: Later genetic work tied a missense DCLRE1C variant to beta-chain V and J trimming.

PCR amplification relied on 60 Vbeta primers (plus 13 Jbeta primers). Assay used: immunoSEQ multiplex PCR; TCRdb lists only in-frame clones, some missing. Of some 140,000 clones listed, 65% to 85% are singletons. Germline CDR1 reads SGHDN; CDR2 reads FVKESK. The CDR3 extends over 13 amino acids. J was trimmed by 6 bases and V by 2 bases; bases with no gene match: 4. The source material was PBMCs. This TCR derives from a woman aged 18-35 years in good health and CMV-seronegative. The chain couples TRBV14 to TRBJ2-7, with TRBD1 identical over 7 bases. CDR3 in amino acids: CASSQPRQGEQYF. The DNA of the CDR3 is TGTGCCAGCAGCCAACCAAGACAGGGCGAGCAGTACTTC.